What follows are 13 T cell receptor beta chains derived from one specimen sequenced in a study of T cell responses to AZD1222 COVID-19 vaccine (TCRdb year 2021). Library preparation employed the immunoSEQ multiplex PCR assay. Not all clones reach the TCRdb copy of this immuneACCESS table, which keeps in-frame sequences only. Checked studies attribute under half of the gap to unresolved V genes and leave the rest unexplained. The sample includes about 150,000 clones, with less than 95% observed a single time. The top ten clones comprise around 1.3% of the sample. This specimen's time point label, per the study, means: baseline before first vaccination. The sample in question was peripheral blood, obtained on day 0 of AZD1222 vaccination. All receptors come from an adult in good health.

This rearrangement joins TRBV6-5 to TRBJ2-5, with D perhaps TRBD1 (6 bases). CDR1 is MNHEY, CDR2 SVGAGI, per germline. V dropped 1 base and J dropped 2 bases, with 8 bases sitting between them. The length of the CDR3 is 14 residues. For the CDR3, the DNA is TGTGCCAGCAGTTACTTCGGACAGCAAGAGACCCAGTACTTC. This encodes CASSYFGQQETQYF.

The V gene is TRBV7-7, the J gene TRBJ2-5; D perhaps matches TRBD1 (5 bases). From germline, CDR1 is SSHAT and CDR2 FNYEAQ (reference sequence). This CDR3 is 11 amino acids long. The ends were cut back, 5 bases at V and 5 bases at J, with 6 bases in the middle. CDR3 loop: CASSPGETQYF. Written as DNA, the CDR3 is TGTGCCAGCAGCCCAGGGGAGACCCAGTACTTC.

This clone was recorded only once. The chain employs TRBV5-4 and TRBJ1-2; the D is unclear. The germline CDR1 and CDR2 sequences are SGHNT and YYREEE (reference sequence). V was clipped by 0 bases and J by 2 bases, with 8 bases between them. The length of the CDR3 is 14 residues. CDR3 residues: CASSLGPGNYGYTF. CDR3 coding DNA: TGTGCCAGCAGCTTGGGGCCGGGGAACTATGGCTACACCTTC.

The chain joins TRBV12-3 or TRBV12-4 to TRBJ1-2; D uncertain. Between the trimmed V and J ends, which lost 4 bases and 5 bases, there was a span of 11 bases. The CDR3 extends over 13 amino acids. This chain's CDR3 is CASSSASEYGYTF. As DNA, the CDR3 is TGTGCCAGCAGTTCGGCCAGTGAGTATGGCTACACCTTC.

The CDR3 DNA reads TGTGCCAGACCACCCGGGACAGAGTCCTACGAGCAGTACGTC. Its protein product is CARPPGTESYEQYV. The rearrangement links TRBV7-9 to TRBJ2-7; 7 bases align to TRBD1. Trimming took 9 bases from V and 1 from J; bases not matched to a gene: 9. There are 14 residues in the CDR3. Germline lookup yields CDR1 SEHNR and CDR2 FQNEAQ (reference sequence).

The genes are TRBV19 and TRBJ1-2; D is ambiguous. This CDR3 comprises 13 residues. V was clipped by 3 bases and J by 3 bases, with 8 bases between them. CDR1 and CDR2 from the germline V gene are LNHDA and SQIVND (reference sequence). DNA of the CDR3: TGTGCCAGTAGTATTGACGGATACTATGGCTACACCTTC. Translating gives CASSIDGYYGYTF.

The chain carries TRBV6-5 and TRBJ2-2; D could derive from TRBD1 or TRBD2 (6 bases each). Trimming stripped 10 bases from V and 5 bases from J, with 14 bases between. Per the germline V gene, CDR1 is MNHEY and CDR2 is SVGAGI. The CDR3 spans 13 residues. DNA of the CDR3: TGTGCCACCAATAGGGGGGAAACCGGGGAGCTGTTTTTT. Translating gives CATNRGETGELFF.

The V call is TRBV2, the J call TRBJ1-5, with unresolved D. Trimming pared 6 bases from V and 0 bases from J, leaving 15 bases between. Germline CDR1 reads SNHLY; CDR2 reads FYNNEI. This CDR3 comprises 16 residues. CDR3 sequence reads: CASRADGYHSNQPQHF. The CDR3 DNA is TGTGCCAGCAGGGCAGACGGATATCATAGCAATCAGCCCCAGCATTTT.

The V gene is TRBV7-2, the J gene TRBJ1-2; 7 bases line up with TRBD1. V lost 5 bases and J lost 4; bases outside the gene matches: 7. The CDR3 extends over 14 amino acids. The germline gives CDR1 SGHTA, CDR2 FQGNSA. The DNA of the CDR3 is TGTGCCAGCAGCCCGACAGGGAACCCCTATGGCTACACCTTC. Translation gives CASSPTGNPYGYTF.

The chain joins TRBV10-1 to TRBJ2-5; TRBD1 agrees at 7 bases. In germline, CDR1 is WNHNN, CDR2 SYGVQD (reference sequence). The trim removed 7 bases at V and 2 bases at J, leaving 7 bases unmatched. This CDR3 has 14 amino acids. The CDR3 DNA reads as TGCGCCAGCATCCTTCCGGGACAGCAAGAGACCCAGTACTTC. Encoded protein: CASILPGQQETQYF.

The V gene is TRBV28, the J gene TRBJ1-6; 7 bases align to TRBD1. The ends lost 6 bases at V and 9 bases at J; junction bases unmatched: 11. The germline V gene encodes CDR1 MDHEN and CDR2 SYDVKM. This CDR3 is built from 15 residues. The DNA for the CDR3 is TGTGCCAGCAGCACGCTGACAGGGAAGGGTTCACCCCTCCACTTT. It yields the protein CASSTLTGKGSPLHF.

The rearrangement uses TRBV27 and TRBJ2-1; D gene uncertain. Germline V gene sequence: CDR1 MNHEY, CDR2 SMNVEV (reference sequence). V lost 6 bases to trimming and J lost 9 bases, with 15 bases between them. The CDR3 runs to 13 residues. The CDR3 region is CASSETAAVEQFF. For the CDR3, the DNA is TGTGCCAGCAGCGAAACGGCGGCAGTTGAGCAGTTCTTC.

J is TRBJ1-1 and V is TRBV3-1 (or the pseudogene TRBV3-2); D call uncertain. CDR3 length equals 14 residues. Trimming cost V 4 bases and J 4 bases, with 13 bases left between them. The V gene's germline CDR1 is LGHDT and CDR2 YNNKEL (reference sequence). The CDR3 loop reads CASSPGPSGTEAFF. The CDR3 DNA reads TGTGCCAGCAGCCCTGGGCCTTCGGGCACTGAAGCTTTCTTT.